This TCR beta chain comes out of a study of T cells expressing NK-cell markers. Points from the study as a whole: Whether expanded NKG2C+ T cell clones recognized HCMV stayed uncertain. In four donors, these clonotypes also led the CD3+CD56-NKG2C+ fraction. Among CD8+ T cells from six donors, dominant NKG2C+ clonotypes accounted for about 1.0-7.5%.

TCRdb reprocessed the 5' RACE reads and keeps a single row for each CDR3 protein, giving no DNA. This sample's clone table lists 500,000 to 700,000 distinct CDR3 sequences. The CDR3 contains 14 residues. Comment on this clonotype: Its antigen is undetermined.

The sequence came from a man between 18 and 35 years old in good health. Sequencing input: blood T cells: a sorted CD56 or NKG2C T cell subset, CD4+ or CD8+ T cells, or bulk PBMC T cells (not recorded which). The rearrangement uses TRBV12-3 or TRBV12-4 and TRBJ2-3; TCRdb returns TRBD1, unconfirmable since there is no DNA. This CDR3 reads CASRLDGITDTQYF.